This record looks at one TCR beta chain sequence and its context. Random hexamers primed reverse transcription of about 0.45 to 1 ug RNA. With immunoSEQ multiplex PCR, TCR beta CDR3 was amplified across 54 Vbeta and 13 Jbeta. Via MiXCR, TCRdb re-called the immunoSEQ multiplex PCR reads, giving one row per CDR3 protein. This table holds about 160,000 distinct CDR3 sequences, around 93% found once. The data were obtained in a study of CD8 T cells in Susac syndrome. Peripheral blood CD8+ and CD4+ T cells were profiled by TCR beta sequencing. The receptor comes from a human donor in good health. Sample: CD4+ T cells from PBMCs.

The CDR3 region is CASSLGPRGDSGNTIYF. The CDR3 bases are TGCGCCAGCAGCTTGGGACCTCGGGGGGACTCTGGAAACACCATATATTTT. The V gene is TRBV5-1, the J gene TRBJ1-3, with TRBD1 as a possible D gene (5 bases). Germline loops: CDR1 SGHRS, CDR2 YFSETQ. V lost 0 bases to trimming and J lost 0 bases, with 13 bases between them. There are 17 residues in the CDR3.